This entry features one T cell receptor (beta chain) sequence. No antigen is known for it. These data originate in a study of cytomegalovirus exposure and HLA in healthy donors. This CDR3 comprises 13 residues. V lost 10 bases and J 2 bases, leaving 13 bases between the germline ends. Germline values: CDR1 ENHRY, CDR2 SYGVKD. PCR employed 60 Vbeta and 13 Jbeta primers. Sequencing was performed with immunoSEQ multiplex PCR; in TCRdb, only in-frame clones are kept and a portion is missing. Its clone listing holds roughly 190,000 clones. At sampling all donors were nominally healthy, likely with unrecorded immune exposures. Study results and limitations: Rare TCR sequences predominated, though certain public TCRs were found in many donors. An analysis was carried out later, and it reportedly showed fewer N-insertions in an Asian-associated ancestry cluster than the 666-donor mean.

Specimen: PBMCs. The clonotype was recovered from a woman in her late teens or twenties in good health and CMV-seropositive. The rearrangement links TRBV10-3 to TRBJ2-3, with unresolved D. This CDR3 reads CATSTGDTDTQYF. As DNA, the CDR3 is TGTGCCACCTCGACTGGAGACACAGATACGCAGTATTTT.